This TCR beta chain is drawn from a study of cytomegalovirus exposure and HLA in healthy donors. In the PCR, 60 Vbeta and 13 Jbeta primers were used. Profiled with immunoSEQ multiplex PCR; TCRdb holds only in-frame clones, not every one. This listing includes around 75,000 clones. Germline V CDR1 and CDR2: MGHDK, SYGVNS. The CDR3 extends over 13 amino acids. The V gene lost 1 base and the J gene lost 5 bases, with 9 bases spanning the gap. V and J are TRBV25-1 and TRBJ2-7, with a possible D match to TRBD2 (6 bases). The clonotype was recovered from a man aged 45-65 years in good health and CMV-seropositive. Sequencing was carried out using PBMCs. This CDR3 is CASSEWGGNEQYF. The CDR3 region has the DNA TGTGCCAGCAGTGAATGGGGAGGAAACGAGCAGTACTTC.